This T cell receptor (beta chain) was retrieved from a study of T-cell memory formation after mild COVID-19 (TCRdb year 2021). Context from the whole study: TCR sequence clusters from the two donors were largely donor specific. Longitudinal TCRalpha and TCRbeta repertoire sequencing tracked T-cell clones expanding and contracting after mild COVID-19 in a couple of donors. The cohort was made up of two young adult volunteers, one female and one male, who were previously healthy.

Ficoll-Paque density gradient centrifugation was the method used to isolate PBMCs. TCRdb records Illumina NovaSeq 6000 as the sequencer. Using 5'RACE with constant-segment primers, TCRalpha and TCRbeta cDNA libraries were constructed, with sample barcodes and unique molecular identifiers added in the process. RNA was extracted from every sample with Trizol reagent. Libraries were amplified in two PCR steps, with a second sample barcode and Illumina TruSeq adapters added in the second step. Sequencing of the libraries was done on an Illumina NovaSeq, producing 2 x 150 bp paired-end reads. The source study handled its data this way. The reads were demultiplexed and collapsed into UMI-guided consensus sequences using migec v1.2.7. Using mixcr v2.1.11, UMI consensuses were aligned to TRA and TRB V and J templates and then assembled into clonotypes. Expanded or contracted clonotypes were those called significant by both edgeR and NoisET, with noise models trained on biological replicates. For edgeR calls, the thresholds were a false discovery rate-adjusted p below 0.01 and a log2 fold-change of 1. As an exploratory analysis of dynamics, PCA with hierarchical clustering was applied to max-normalized trajectories of the 1000 most abundant clonotypes. Separately sequenced CD4+ and CD8+ repertoires were used to assign the CD4 or CD8 phenotype of responding clones. The raw public reads went through TCRdb reprocessing: fastp at Q25, MiXCR clone calling, in-frame beta chains kept. Merged by CDR3 protein, the rows form single entries marked with the most common genes and DNA. The V and J calls here are based on TCRdb, not the publication. Recorded for this sample are 360,000 or so distinct CDR3 sequences; 25% to 30% of them occurred a single time. Roughly 14% of the sample is held by the ten biggest clonotypes.

Note on this clonotype: Its antigen is not yet known. Base qualities are not at hand, and no much larger clone is one base apart.

The CDR3 measures 14 amino acids from cysteine to phenylalanine. Only the CDR3 DNA stays, 42 bases, in frame from base 1. The germline V gene sets CDR1 to ENHRY and CDR2 to SYGVKD. V loses 8 bases, J loses 3 bases, and the germline ends lie 14 bases apart. The paper's findings and limits, for the study overall: Contracting CD4+ clones turned up mainly in the CM and EM memory subsets, whereas EMRA was where CD8+ clones were enriched. Only a couple of mild cases were covered by the study, and larger cohorts that include severe cases with pre-infection samples were considered necessary. Some responding clones were detected in pre-infection memory, suggesting pre-existing cross-reactive memory T cells joined the SARS-CoV-2 response. Clones that contracted from day 15 to 85 showed balanced CD4/CD8 phenotypes, whereas a second wave of clones that expanded from day 15 to 37 leaned towards CD4+. SARS-CoV-2 specificity of the second-wave clones peaking on day 37 was not confirmed.

The chain is made from TRBV10-3 and TRBJ1-5, with the D gene not confidently named. Sequenced sample: PBMCs or a T cell subset sorted from them (not recorded which). The sequence was collected from an adult woman who had mild COVID-19 (a few samples of this study predate the infection). The sample titles of this study are shuffled in the database, so cell type and time point are left out; the donor was told from shared clones. The CDR3 sequence is CAIGLDGINQPQHF. The DNA sequence is given as TGTGCCATCGGTCTAGACGGGATCAATCAGCCCCAGCATTTT.